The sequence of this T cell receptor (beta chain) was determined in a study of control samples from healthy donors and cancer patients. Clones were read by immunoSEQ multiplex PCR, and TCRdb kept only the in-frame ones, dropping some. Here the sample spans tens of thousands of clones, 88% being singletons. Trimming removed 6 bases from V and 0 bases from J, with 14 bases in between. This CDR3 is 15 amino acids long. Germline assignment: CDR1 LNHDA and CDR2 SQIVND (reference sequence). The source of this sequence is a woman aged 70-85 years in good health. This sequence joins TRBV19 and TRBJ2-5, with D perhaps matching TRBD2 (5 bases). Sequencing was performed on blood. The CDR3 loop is CASRKDFQYQETQYF. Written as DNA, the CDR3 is TGTGCCAGTAGAAAGGACTTTCAGTACCAAGAGACCCAGTACTTC.